A single sample gave rise to the 11 T cell receptor beta chains below, sequenced in a study of cytomegalovirus exposure and HLA in healthy donors. The PCR was carried out with 60 Vbeta primers and 13 Jbeta primers. Repertoires were generated with immunoSEQ multiplex PCR, while TCRdb's copy carries only in-frame clones and drops some. The sample holds about 270,000 clones, roughly 88% seen once. Sequencing input: PBMCs. These receptor sequences come from a middle-aged man in good health and CMV-seropositive.

The chain has TRBV2 and TRBJ2-6; a possible D gene is TRBD1 (6 bases). This CDR3 has 17 amino acids. Germline assignment: CDR1 SNHLY and CDR2 FYNNEI. The ends were cut back, 10 bases at V and 3 bases at J, with 22 bases in the middle. Written as DNA, the CDR3 is TGTGCCACGCAAACAGGGCTTTCTAAGATTGGGGCCAACGTCCTGACTTTC. This encodes CATQTGLSKIGANVLTF. The whole variable domain, filled in from reference TRBV2 and TRBJ2-6, reads EPEVTQTPSHQVTQMGQEVILRCVPISNHLYFYWYRQILGQKVEFLVSFYNNEISEKSEIFDDQFSVERPDGSNFTLKIRSTKLEDSAMYFCATQTGLSKIGANVLTFGAGSRLTVL.

The CDR3 loop is CASRHTGTVNTEAFF. CDR3 bases: TGTGCCAGCAGGCACACCGGGACAGTCAACACTGAAGCTTTCTTT. This sequence joins TRBV28 and TRBJ1-1, with 7 bases matching TRBD1. J was trimmed by 2 bases and V by 6 bases; bases with no gene match: 9. This CDR3 spans 15 amino acids. Germline V CDR1 and CDR2: MDHEN, SYDVKM.

The genes are TRBV4-2 and TRBJ2-2; the match to TRBD2 covers 11 bases. CDR1 is LGHNA, CDR2 YNFKEQ, per germline. With 0 bases clipped from V and 4 bases from J, the junction kept 7 bases outside the gene matches. The CDR3 length is 18 residues. CDR3 nucleotide sequence: TGTGCCAGCAGCCAAGACAGGGGACTAGCGGTCCTCACCGGGGAGCTGTTTTTT. Translation: CASSQDRGLAVLTGELFF.

The chain is built from TRBV7-9 and TRBJ2-7; 8 bases map to TRBD1. The CDR3 length is 16 residues. The germline CDR1 and CDR2 sequences are SEHNR and FQNEAQ (reference sequence). With V trimmed by 5 bases and J by 4 bases, 13 bases remained unmatched. The chain's CDR3 is CASSLAGGGIGYEQYF. DNA for the CDR3: TGTGCCAGCAGCCTGGCAGGGGGCGGGATAGGTTACGAGCAGTACTTC.

V gene TRBV18 combines with J gene TRBJ2-7; TRBD1 aligns across 7 bases. The CDR3 covers 13 residues. V lost 2 bases, J lost 9 bases, and 7 bases stayed unmatched. CDR1 is KGHSH, CDR2 LQKENI, per germline. The CDR3 DNA follows: TGTGCCAGCTCACCAAGCACAGGGGCTGGGCAGTACTTC. This gives the protein CASSPSTGAGQYF.

The chain employs TRBV5-4 and TRBJ2-2, with TRBD2 matching over 13 bases. CDR1 SGHNT and CDR2 YYREEE come from the germline V gene (reference sequence). The CDR3 runs 17 residues. V shed 5 bases, J shed 2 bases, and the junction held 6 bases outside the gene matches. The CDR3 coding sequence is TGTGCCAGCAGTGGAGGACTAGCGGGAGTCAACACCGGGGAGCTGTTTTTT. It translates to CASSGGLAGVNTGELFF.

The V gene is TRBV11-3, the J gene TRBJ2-1; 7 nucleotides agree with TRBD2. The CDR3 sequence is 14 residues long. The germline V gene has CDR1 SGHNT and CDR2 YENEEA. Germline trimming cut 3 bases from V and 6 bases from J; bases unmatched to any gene: 5. DNA for the CDR3: TGTGCCAGCAGCTTGGGGGAGGGCCCCAATGAGCAGTTCTTC. Protein sequence: CASSLGEGPNEQFF.

This chain uses TRBV18 with TRBJ1-1, with TRBD1 matching over 11 bases. Germline CDR1 KGHSH, CDR2 LQKENI. The trim removed 4 bases at V and 3 bases at J, leaving 10 bases unmatched. The CDR3 is made up of 17 amino acids. The chain's CDR3 is CASSLSGQGDFDTEAFF. CDR3 coding DNA: TGTGCCAGCTCACTGTCGGGACAGGGGGATTTTGACACTGAAGCTTTCTTT.

This rearrangement joins TRBV29-1 to TRBJ2-5; 9 nucleotides match TRBD1. This CDR3 has 17 residues. Germline CDR1 SQVTM, CDR2 ANQGSEA. Germline trimming cut 5 bases from V and 5 bases from J; bases unmatched to any gene: 18. Written as DNA, the CDR3 is TGCAGCGTTCTTGGCTCGGGGACAGGGTATATGTCGGAGACCCAGTACTTC. Protein sequence: CSVLGSGTGYMSETQYF.

This clone showed up just once. The chain uses TRBV5-1 and TRBJ1-2; 8 bases align to TRBD1. Germline lookup yields CDR1 SGHRS and CDR2 YFSETQ. Germline trimming cut 1 base from V and 0 bases from J; bases unmatched to any gene: 8. The CDR3 totals 17 residues. CDR3 sequence reads: CASSLSGQDPSNYGYTF. CDR3 in DNA: TGCGCCAGCAGCTTGTCGGGACAGGACCCTTCTAACTATGGCTACACCTTC.

The chain carries TRBV2 and TRBJ2-2; 12 positions match TRBD2. The CDR3 sequence is 16 residues long. CDR1 and CDR2 (germline): SNHLY, FYNNEI. V dropped 6 bases and J dropped 8; count of bases not matched to a gene: 10. CDR3 amino acids: CASRPLAGGSPGELFF. Here the CDR3 DNA reads TGTGCCAGCAGACCCCTAGCGGGAGGGAGCCCGGGGGAGCTGTTTTTT.